This is a list of T cell receptor beta chains from one sample in a study of cytomegalovirus exposure and HLA in healthy donors. Libraries were prepared by immunoSEQ multiplex PCR; TCRdb keeps only in-frame clonotypes and omits some of them. Of about 90,000 clones in the sample, approximately 70% are singletons; the top ten hold about 2%. The sample consisted of PBMCs. Source of these receptors: a young man in good health and CMV-seronegative. Each CDR3 is given without its conserved first and last residue.

v_call cdr3_aa
TRBV6-5 ASTKNERFTDTQY
TRBV5-6 ASSSYSGARSFTGELF
TRBV12-5 ASGLWEMNTEAF
TRBV4-2 ASSQDWAGGYNEQF
TRBV29-1 SVEDRAGRYYNEQF
TRBV5-4 ASLRMTGGMFEQTQY
TRBV7-3 ASSSHPGDEQY
TRBV21-1 ASSEGGGSYEQY
TRBV9 ASSAGDTGNTIY
TRBV7-2 ASSPRRGNQPQH
TRBV30 AWSVLNRGPYEQY
TRBV5-1 ASSPTTGGNTIY
TRBV7-7 ASSLAGTRSDEQF
TRBV7-2 ASSLGPGAGTVNTEAF
TRBV7-9 ASSLLWQGAWEQY
TRBV30 AWSITTVHYGYT
TRBV7-3 ASSPTGGSYNEQF
TRBV6-5 ASSYSGSPGELF
TRBV4-1 ASSHRGGQFYGYT
TRBV6-6 ASLRQANTEAF
TRBV7-8 ASSPGKVRDTEAF
TRBV5-1 ASSPTESGTRYEQY
TRBV27 ASSLTGGSAYGYT
TRBV28 ASSLRDRANPGELF
TRBV5-6 ASSWGGTGSYEQY
TRBV15 ATSRDRGNYGYT
TRBV4-1 ASSQDRGRALEQF
TRBV29-1 SVGGSGRAVGEQY
TRBV11-2 ASSGEGRTPESPYEQY
TRBV19 ASSPPGQLNNQPQH
TRBV29-1 SVGAANEKLF
TRBV25-1 ASSPQSPRDGNTEAF
TRBV4-1 ASSHRTGGSYEQY
TRBV28 ASSFNDRPSTDTQY
TRBV5-4 ASSTGTGIGQPQH
TRBV7-2 ASSPKTGHYSNQPQH
TRBV29-1 SELAGGADTQY
TRBV7-9 ASSLAEFRGEETQY
TRBV5-1 ASSYRQGGYEQF
TRBV2 ASEGQGARAF
TRBV18 ASSPSADQPQH
TRBV10-3 AISHGQANTEAF
TRBV5-1 ASSLDAGGGTGELF
TRBV5-1 ASSSDRGSYNEQF
TRBV9 ASSVGGSSYEQY
TRBV10-1 ASRSSTGYEQY
TRBV30 AWSFSAGTAYGYT
TRBV10-3 AISESRGLPRNEQF
TRBV4-1 ASSQEGQLVYEQY
TRBV2 ATRDRETGELF
TRBV30 AWVQTDLNSPLH
TRBV27 ASSGQGRDEQY
TRBV28 ASTQGGMNTEAF
TRBV2 ASSSDRGVAAF
TRBV19 ASSIPGQGVYNEQF